This T cell receptor (beta chain) was observed in a study of T cells in Graves' hyperthyroidism and ophthalmopathy. This clonotype was detected only a few times. Amplification targeted TCR beta CDR3 regions from RNA transcripts. First-round RT-PCR of the TCR CDR3 relied on the HTBI primer set. Each CDR3 protein is one row after TCRdb ran MiXCR on the multiplex PCR reads. The sample holds 400,000 or so distinct CDR3 sequences; 13% to 15% are singletons and the top ten take less than 20%. V was pared by 1 base and J by 4 bases, with 13 bases between. Germline CDR1 and CDR2: SGDLS and YYNGEE. The CDR3 consists of 15 residues.

Sequenced material: blood. This receptor was taken from a woman aged 25 to 45 with Graves' ophthalmopathy. This chain connects TRBV9 to TRBJ2-3, with D maybe TRBD1 (5 bases). As DNA, the CDR3 is TGTGCCAGCAGCGTACGGCAGGGTGGTTCAGATACGCAGTATTTT. It translates to CASSVRQGGSDTQYF.